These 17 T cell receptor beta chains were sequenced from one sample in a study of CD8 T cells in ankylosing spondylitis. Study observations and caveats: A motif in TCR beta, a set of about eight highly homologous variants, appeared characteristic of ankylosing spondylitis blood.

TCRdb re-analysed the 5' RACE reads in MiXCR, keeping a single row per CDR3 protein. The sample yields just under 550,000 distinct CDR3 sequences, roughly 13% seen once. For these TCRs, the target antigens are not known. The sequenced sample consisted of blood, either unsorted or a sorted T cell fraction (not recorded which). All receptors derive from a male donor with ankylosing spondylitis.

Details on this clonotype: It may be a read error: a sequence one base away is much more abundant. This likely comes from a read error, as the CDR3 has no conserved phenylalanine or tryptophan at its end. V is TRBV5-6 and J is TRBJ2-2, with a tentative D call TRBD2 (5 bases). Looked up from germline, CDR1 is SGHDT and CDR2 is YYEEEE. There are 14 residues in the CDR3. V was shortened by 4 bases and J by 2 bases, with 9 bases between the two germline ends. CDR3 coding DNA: TGTGCCAGCAGCAGAGGGCTTAACACCGGGGAGCTGTTTTGT. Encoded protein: CASSRGLNTGELFC.

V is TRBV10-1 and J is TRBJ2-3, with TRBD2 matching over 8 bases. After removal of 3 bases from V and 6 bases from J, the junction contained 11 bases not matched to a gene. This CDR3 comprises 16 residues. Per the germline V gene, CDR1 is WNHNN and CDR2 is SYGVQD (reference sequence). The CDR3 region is CASSEDRSGSGDTQYF. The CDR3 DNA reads TGCGCCAGCAGTGAAGATCGGAGCGGGAGTGGGGATACGCAGTATTTT.

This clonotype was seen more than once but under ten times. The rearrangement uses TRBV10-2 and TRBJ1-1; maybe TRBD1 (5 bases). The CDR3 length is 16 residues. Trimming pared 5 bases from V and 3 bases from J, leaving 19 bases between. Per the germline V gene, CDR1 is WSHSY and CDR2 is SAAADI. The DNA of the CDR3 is TGCGCCAGCAGTCCAGGGATGGGGGGAGGGTACACTGAAGCTTTCTTT. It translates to CASSPGMGGGYTEAFF.

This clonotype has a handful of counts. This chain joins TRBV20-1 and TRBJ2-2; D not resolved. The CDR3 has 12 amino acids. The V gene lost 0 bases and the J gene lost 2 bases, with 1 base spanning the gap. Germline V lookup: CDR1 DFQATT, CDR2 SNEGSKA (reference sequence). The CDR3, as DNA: TGCAGTGCTAGAGATAACACCGGGGAGCTGTTTTTT. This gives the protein CSARDNTGELFF.

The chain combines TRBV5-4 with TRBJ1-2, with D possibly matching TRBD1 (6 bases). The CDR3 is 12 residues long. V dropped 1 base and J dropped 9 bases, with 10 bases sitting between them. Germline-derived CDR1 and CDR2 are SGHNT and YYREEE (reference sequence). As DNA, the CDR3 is TGTGCCAGCAGCTTGCCCTGGGACAGCTACACCTTC. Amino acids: CASSLPWDSYTF.

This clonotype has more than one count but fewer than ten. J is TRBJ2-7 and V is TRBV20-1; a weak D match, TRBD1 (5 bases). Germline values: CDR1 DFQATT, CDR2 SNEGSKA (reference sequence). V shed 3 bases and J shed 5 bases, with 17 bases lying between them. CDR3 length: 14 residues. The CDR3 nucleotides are TGCAGTGCTAGCAGGGCGGCCTCTAGGGACGAGCAGTACTTC. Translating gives CSASRAASRDEQYF.

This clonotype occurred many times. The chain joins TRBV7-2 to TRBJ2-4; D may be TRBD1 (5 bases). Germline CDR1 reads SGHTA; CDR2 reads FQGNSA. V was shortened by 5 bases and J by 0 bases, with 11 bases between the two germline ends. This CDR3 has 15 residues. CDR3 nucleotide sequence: TGTGCCAGCAGCCTGATAGGGGTAGCCAAAAACATTCAGTACTTC. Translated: CASSLIGVAKNIQYF.

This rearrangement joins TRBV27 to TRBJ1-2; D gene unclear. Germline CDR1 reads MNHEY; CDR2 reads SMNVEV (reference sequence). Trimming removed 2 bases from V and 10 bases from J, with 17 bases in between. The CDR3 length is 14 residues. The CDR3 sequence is CASSLLGRVQDYTF. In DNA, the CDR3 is TGTGCCAGCAGTTTACTTGGGCGGGTTCAGGACTACACCTTC.

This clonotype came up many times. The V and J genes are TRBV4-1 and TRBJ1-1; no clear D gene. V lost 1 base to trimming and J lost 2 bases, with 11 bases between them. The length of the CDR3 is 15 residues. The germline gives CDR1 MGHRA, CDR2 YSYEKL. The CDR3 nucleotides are TGCGCCAGCAGCCAAGGTTCGACGGTTAACACTGAAGCTTTCTTT. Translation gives CASSQGSTVNTEAFF.

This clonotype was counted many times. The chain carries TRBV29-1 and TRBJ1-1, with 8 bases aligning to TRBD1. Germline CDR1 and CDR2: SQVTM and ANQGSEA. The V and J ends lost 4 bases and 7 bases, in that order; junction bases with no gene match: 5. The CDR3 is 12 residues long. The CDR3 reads CSVVQGAFEAFF. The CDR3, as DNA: TGCAGCGTTGTCCAGGGGGCCTTTGAAGCTTTCTTT. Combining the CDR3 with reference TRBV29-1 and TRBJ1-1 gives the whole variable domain SAVISQKPSRDICQRGTSLTIQCQVDSQVTMMFWYRQQPGQSLTLIATANQGSEATYESGFVIDKFPISRPNLTFSTLTVSNMSPEDSSIYLCSVVQGAFEAFFGQGTRLTVV.

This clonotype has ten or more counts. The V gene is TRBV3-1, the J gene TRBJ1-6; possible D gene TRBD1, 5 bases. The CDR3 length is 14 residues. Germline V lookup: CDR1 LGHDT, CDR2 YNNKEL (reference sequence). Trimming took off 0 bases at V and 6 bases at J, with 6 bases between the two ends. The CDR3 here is CASSQETVNSPLHF. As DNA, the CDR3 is TGTGCCAGCAGCCAAGAGACAGTTAATTCACCCCTCCACTTT.

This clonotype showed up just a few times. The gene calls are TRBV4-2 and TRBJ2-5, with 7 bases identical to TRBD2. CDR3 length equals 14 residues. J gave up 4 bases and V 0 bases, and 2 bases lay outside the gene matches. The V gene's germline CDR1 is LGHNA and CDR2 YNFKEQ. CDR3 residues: CASSQDAGAETQYF. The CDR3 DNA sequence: TGTGCCAGCAGCCAAGACGCGGGAGCAGAGACCCAGTACTTC.

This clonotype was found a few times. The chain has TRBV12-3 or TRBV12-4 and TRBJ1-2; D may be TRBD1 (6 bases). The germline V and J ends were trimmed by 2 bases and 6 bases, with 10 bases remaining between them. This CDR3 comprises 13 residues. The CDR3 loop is CASSLFTGHGYTF. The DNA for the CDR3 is TGTGCCAGCAGTTTATTTACAGGGCATGGCTACACCTTC.

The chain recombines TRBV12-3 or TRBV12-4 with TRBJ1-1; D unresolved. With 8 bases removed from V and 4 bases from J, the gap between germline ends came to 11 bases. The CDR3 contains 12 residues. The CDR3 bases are TGTGCCAGCTCCGTGAAACGCACTGAAGCTTTCTTT. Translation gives CASSVKRTEAFF.

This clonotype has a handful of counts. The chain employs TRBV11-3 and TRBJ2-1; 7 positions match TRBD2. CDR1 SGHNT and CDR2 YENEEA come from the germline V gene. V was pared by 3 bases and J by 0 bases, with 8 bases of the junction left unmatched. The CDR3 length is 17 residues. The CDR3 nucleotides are TGTGCCAGCAGCTTGACCCGAAGGACTAGCTCCTACAATGAGCAGTTCTTC. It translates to CASSLTRRTSSYNEQFF.

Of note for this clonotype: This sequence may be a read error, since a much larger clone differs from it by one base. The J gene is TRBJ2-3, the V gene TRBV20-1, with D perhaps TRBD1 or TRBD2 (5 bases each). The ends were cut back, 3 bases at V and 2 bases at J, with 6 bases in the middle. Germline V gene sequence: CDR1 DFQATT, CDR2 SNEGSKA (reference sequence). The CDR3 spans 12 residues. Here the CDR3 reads CSASGTTDTQYF. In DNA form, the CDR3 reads TGCAGTGCTAGCGGGACCACAGATACGCAGTATTTT.

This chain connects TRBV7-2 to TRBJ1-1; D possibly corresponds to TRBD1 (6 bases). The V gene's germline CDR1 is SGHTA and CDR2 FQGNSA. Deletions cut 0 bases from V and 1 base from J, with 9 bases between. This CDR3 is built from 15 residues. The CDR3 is CASSLAVQGNTEAFF. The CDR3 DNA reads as TGTGCCAGCAGCTTAGCGGTACAGGGGAACACTGAAGCTTTCTTT.